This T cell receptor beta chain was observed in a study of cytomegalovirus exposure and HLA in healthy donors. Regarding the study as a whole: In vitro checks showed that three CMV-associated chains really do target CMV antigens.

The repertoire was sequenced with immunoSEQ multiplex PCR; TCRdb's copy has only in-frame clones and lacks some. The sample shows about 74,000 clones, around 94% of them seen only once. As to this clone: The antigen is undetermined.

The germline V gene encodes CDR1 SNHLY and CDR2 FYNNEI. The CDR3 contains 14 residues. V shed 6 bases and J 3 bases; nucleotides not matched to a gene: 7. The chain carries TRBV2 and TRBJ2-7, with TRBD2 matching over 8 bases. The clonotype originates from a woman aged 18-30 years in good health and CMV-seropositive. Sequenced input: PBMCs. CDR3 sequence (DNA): TGTGCCAGCAGGCCAGCGGGGGCGGGCTACGAGCAGTACTTC. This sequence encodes CASRPAGAGYEQYF.